Below, 22 T cell receptor beta chains from the same sample are listed, as sequenced in a study of Graves' ophthalmopathy and Graves' hyperthyroidism. Amplifying from RNA transcripts, the study obtained TCR beta CDR3 regions. First-round RT-PCR with HTBI primers preceded a second-round multiplex PCR. TCRdb reprocessed the multiplex PCR reads with MiXCR, giving one entry per CDR3 protein. The sample contains approximately 1.2 million distinct CDR3 sequences, about 35% of which appear only once. The source material was peripheral blood or thyroid tissue (not recorded which). These receptor sequences come from an adult man with Graves' hyperthyroidism.

This clonotype was seen a few times. The chain has TRBV5-1 and TRBJ2-5; 9 nucleotides match TRBD2. Germline CDR1 and CDR2: SGHRS and YFSETQ. Unmatched junction bases numbered 9, after V lost 4 bases and J lost 5 bases. The CDR3 has 15 residues. The CDR3 loop reads CASSAIAGVVETQYF. The CDR3 nucleotides are TGCGCCAGCAGCGCGATAGCGGGAGTGGTGGAGACCCAGTACTTC.

The rearrangement uses TRBV20-1 and TRBJ1-4, with no clear D. This CDR3 comprises 15 residues. Looked up from germline, CDR1 is DFQATT and CDR2 is SNEGSKA (reference sequence). V dropped 3 bases and J dropped 2 bases, with 13 bases sitting between them. CDR3 amino acids: CSASSGRWTNEKLFF. The CDR3 DNA is TGCAGTGCTAGTTCTGGAAGGTGGACTAATGAAAAACTGTTTTTT.

Note on this clonotype: This sequence may be a read error, since a much larger clone differs from it by one base. The conserved final phenylalanine or tryptophan is absent from the CDR3, which likely points to a read error. The chain combines TRBV5-6 with TRBJ1-2; D is uncertain. Germline CDR1 SGHDT, CDR2 YYEEEE. The length of the CDR3 is 15 residues. Trimming pared 0 bases from V and 4 bases from J, leaving 13 bases between. The CDR3 loop reads CASSLVGEPSYGYTL. DNA for the CDR3: TGTGCCAGCAGCTTGGTGGGAGAACCTTCCTATGGCTACACCCTC.

This clonotype was picked up many times. The chain links TRBV20-1 to TRBJ1-5; no reliable D call. The CDR3 spans 13 residues. V was pared by 2 bases and J by 6 bases, with 11 bases between. The V gene's germline CDR1 is DFQATT and CDR2 SNEGSKA (reference sequence). CDR3 sequence (DNA): TGCAGTGCTAGACCGGGAAATCGTCAGCCCCAGCATTTT. Protein: CSARPGNRQPQHF.

Here the CDR3 DNA reads TGTGCCATCAGTCGTCCGGGACAGGGGGCAGGCGAGCAGTACTTC. It yields the protein CAISRPGQGAGEQYF. This chain uses TRBV10-3 with TRBJ2-7; TRBD1 matches 12 bases. The length of the CDR3 is 15 residues. The V and J ends lost 5 bases and 6 bases, in that order; junction bases with no gene match: 8. Germline V gene data show CDR1 as ENHRY and CDR2 as SYGVKD.

This clonotype was seen many times. V and J are TRBV5-6 and TRBJ1-4; D remains ambiguous. The CDR3 is 12 amino acids. V was shortened by 2 bases and J by 6 bases, with 5 bases between the two germline ends. Germline V gives CDR1 SGHDT, CDR2 YYEEEE. The CDR3 DNA is TGTGCCAGCAGCTTCTCGGATGAAAAACTGTTTTTT. Protein: CASSFSDEKLFF.

A word on this clonotype: The DNA is omitted, as the CDR3 cannot be located on it reliably, and the CDR3 follows TCRdb's listing. This chain uses TRBV25-1 with TRBJ2-7; TRBD2, the D gene given by the table, was not confirmed from the DNA. Germline V gives CDR1 MGHDK, CDR2 SYGVNS. The CDR3 contains 13 residues when both ends are counted. CDR3 in amino acids: CACSASQRYEQYF.

This clonotype has more than one count but fewer than ten. The rearrangement links TRBV6-1 to TRBJ2-5; D gene uncertain. CDR3 length: 13 residues. Trimming cost V 6 bases and J 4 bases, with 12 bases left between them. Germline V lookup: CDR1 MNHNS, CDR2 SASEGT. Written as DNA, the CDR3 is TGTGCCAGCAGACGCTATGAGAGAGAGACCCAGTACTTC. This encodes CASRRYERETQYF.

This clonotype has ten or more counts. The chain is built from TRBV20-1 and TRBJ2-5; D gene uncertain. The CDR3 contains 14 residues. Germline V CDR1 and CDR2: DFQATT, SNEGSKA (reference sequence). V lost 5 bases to trimming and J lost 0 bases, with 13 bases between them. In nucleotides, the CDR3 is TGCAGTGCTTCTCCAATCCGATACCAAGAGACCCAGTACTTC. Protein sequence: CSASPIRYQETQYF.

This clonotype occurred a few times. V and J are TRBV27 and TRBJ1-1; D gene ambiguous. Trimming left V 5 bases short and J 1 base short, with 14 bases between. Germline CDR1 is MNHEY and CDR2 is SMNVEV (reference sequence). The CDR3 is 15 amino acids. CDR3 in amino acids: CASSHARQGNTEAFF. DNA of the CDR3: TGTGCCAGCAGTCACGCCCGCCAAGGGAACACTGAAGCTTTCTTT.

The V gene is TRBV29-1, the J gene TRBJ2-7; TRBD2 is a possible D gene (7 bases). Germline V gene data show CDR1 as SQVTM and CDR2 as ANQGSEA. The CDR3 runs 13 residues. V was shortened by 7 bases and J by 3 bases, with 16 bases between the two germline ends. CDR3 loop: CSADGGAGYEQYF. The CDR3 bases are TGCAGCGCGGATGGGGGGGCGGGCTACGAGCAGTACTTC.

V and J are TRBV10-2 and TRBJ2-7; a possible D gene is TRBD1 (5 bases). CDR1 is WSHSY, CDR2 SAAADI, per germline. V was shortened by 0 bases and J by 5 bases, with 11 bases between the two germline ends. The CDR3 length is 14 residues. The CDR3 DNA follows: TGCGCCAGCAGTGAGTCCAGGGCATCCCACGAGCAGTACTTC. Translation gives CASSESRASHEQYF.

In its sample, this clonotype was seen many times. V is TRBV10-3 and J is TRBJ1-1; the match to TRBD1 covers 8 bases. The CDR3 is 12 residues long. V was clipped by 9 bases and J by 1 base; unmatched bases: 1. CDR1 and CDR2 from the germline V gene are ENHRY and SYGVKD. The CDR3 DNA reads TGTGCCATGGGGACAGGGAACACTGAAGCTTTCTTT. The encoded protein is CAMGTGNTEAFF.

A single count supports this clonotype. This chain connects TRBV7-9 to TRBJ1-3, with D uncertain. The CDR3 spans 13 residues. Germline V gene data show CDR1 as SEHNR and CDR2 as FQNEAQ (reference sequence). The germline V and J ends were trimmed by 1 base and 7 bases, with 8 bases remaining between them. The CDR3 region is CASSLGRRNTIYF. For the CDR3, the DNA is TGTGCCAGCAGCTTAGGTCGAAGGAACACCATATATTTT.

CDR3 sequence reads: CASNPTGFSGQPQHF. The DNA for the CDR3 is TGTGCCAGCAACCCGACAGGTTTTAGCGGTCAGCCCCAGCATTTT. The chain joins TRBV10-3 to TRBJ1-5; D perhaps matches TRBD1 (6 bases). Germline V gene lookup returns CDR1 ENHRY and CDR2 SYGVKD. The length of the CDR3 is 15 residues. Deletions cut 10 bases from V and 6 bases from J, with 22 bases between.

This clonotype was seen repeatedly, ten times or more. The genes are TRBV5-6 and TRBJ1-1; TRBD1 matches at 8 bases. Germline V gene data show CDR1 as SGHDT and CDR2 as YYEEEE. This CDR3 is 15 amino acids long. V was clipped by 5 bases and J by 0 bases; unmatched bases: 6. CDR3 bases: TGTGCCAGCAGGGGGACAGGTCGGATGAACACTGAAGCTTTCTTT. Translating it yields CASRGTGRMNTEAFF.

This clonotype was observed a few times. This CDR3 reads CASSGDGLNQPQHF. CDR3 nucleotide sequence: TGTGCCAGCAGCGGGGACGGGCTAAATCAGCCCCAGCATTTT. J is TRBJ1-5 and V is TRBV14, with D possibly matching TRBD1 (5 bases). The germline V gene has CDR1 SGHDN and CDR2 FVKESK. CDR3 size: 14 residues. V lost 5 bases and J 4 bases, leaving 12 bases between the germline ends.

This clonotype showed up many times. This chain uses TRBV14 with TRBJ1-2; D is undetermined. The V gene's germline CDR1 is SGHDN and CDR2 FVKESK. The CDR3 has 15 residues. V was cut by 4 bases and J by 4 bases, with 16 bases left in between. The CDR3 reads CASSPVARSLYGYTF. CDR3 nucleotides: TGTGCCAGCAGCCCCGTCGCCAGGAGCCTCTATGGCTACACCTTC.

Comments on this clonotype: This may stem from a read error, because a much larger clone lies one nucleotide away. The chain couples TRBV11-1 to TRBJ1-6, with TRBD1 matching over 7 bases. V shed 5 bases and J 6 bases; nucleotides not matched to a gene: 7. Germline CDR1 SGHAT, CDR2 FQDESV (reference sequence). The CDR3 runs 15 residues. In DNA, the CDR3 is TGTGCCAGCAGCCCGCAGACAGGGTTTAATTCACCCCTCCACTTT. It specifies CASSPQTGFNSPLHF.

Concerning this clonotype: A single base separates this from a much larger clone, so it may be a read error. The CDR3 ends on some other residue instead of the conserved phenylalanine or tryptophan, so this is likely a read error. The CDR3 region has the DNA TGTGCCAGTAGTAGGGGTATGGGCGCTGAAGCTTTCTCT. This sequence encodes CASSRGMGAEAFS. The rearrangement joins TRBV19 to TRBJ1-1, with no clear D. Deletions cut 4 bases from V and 6 bases from J, with 12 bases between. CDR1 and CDR2 (germline): LNHDA, SQIVND (reference sequence). The CDR3 consists of 13 residues.

This clonotype turned up a few times. The chain combines TRBV15 with TRBJ2-7; tentative D call: TRBD2 (6 bases). The V gene lost 4 bases and the J gene lost 0 bases, with 19 bases spanning the gap. CDR3 length: 17 residues. Germline CDR1 LNHNV, CDR2 YYDKDF (reference sequence). CDR3 protein: CATSTDRRGGHSYEQYF. The CDR3 DNA reads TGTGCCACCAGCACCGACCGACGGGGAGGTCACTCCTACGAGCAGTACTTC.

This chain uses TRBV15 with TRBJ1-2, with D unresolved. V was pared by 1 base and J by 10 bases, with 13 bases between. This CDR3 is 13 amino acids long. Germline loops: CDR1 LNHNV, CDR2 YYDKDF (reference sequence). The CDR3 reads CATSRVEGPAYTF. The CDR3 DNA reads TGTGCCACCAGCAGAGTTGAGGGCCCGGCCTACACCTTC. The variable domain in full, with the rest retrieved from reference TRBV15 and TRBJ1-2, is DAMVIQNPRYQVTQFGKPVTLSCSQTLNHNVMYWYQQKSSQAPKLLFHYYDKDFNNEADTPDNFQSRRPNTSFCFLDIRSPGLGDTAMYLCATSRVEGPAYTFGSGTRLTVV.